This entry lists 21 T cell receptor beta chains sequenced from one sample in a study of T-cell memory formation after mild COVID-19. TCRdb ran MiXCR on the 5' RACE reads and lists one entry per CDR3 protein. This sample carries about 290,000 distinct CDR3 sequences, roughly 15% of them seen once, and the ten largest clones take 22%. Sequencing used PBMCs or a T cell subset sorted from them (not recorded which). Every receptor here comes from a man between 18 and 29 years old who had mild COVID-19 (a few samples of this study predate the infection). Cell type and time point are not known.

The V gene is TRBV4-3, the J gene TRBJ1-2; D is ambiguous. This CDR3 is built from 15 residues. V was cut by 4 bases and J by 8 bases, with 20 bases left in between. CDR1 and CDR2 (germline): LGHNA, YSLEER. Written as DNA, the CDR3 is TGCGCCAGCAGCCCCTGGACCGTCGCTGGGAAGGGCTACACCTTC. It is translated as CASSPWTVAGKGYTF.

This clonotype occurred many times. This chain uses TRBV7-9 with TRBJ2-7, with D tentatively TRBD1 or TRBD2 (5 bases each). Germline V gene data show CDR1 as SEHNR and CDR2 as FQNEAQ (reference sequence). Trimming cost V 1 base and J 2 bases, with 12 bases left between them. The CDR3 runs 15 residues. This CDR3 reads CASSLEVGGTYEQYF. The CDR3 nucleotides read TGTGCCAGCAGCTTAGAGGTTGGGGGAACCTACGAGCAGTACTTC. Supplemented by reference TRBV7-9 and TRBJ2-7, the full variable domain reads DTGVSQNPRHKITKRGQNVTFRCDPISEHNRLYWYRQTLGQGPEFLTYFQNEAQLEKSRLLSDRFSAERPKGSFSTLEIQRTEQGDSAMYLCASSLEVGGTYEQYFGPGTRLTVT.

This clonotype was seen more than once but under ten times. The CDR3 loop is CASGGTAGDYGYTF. The CDR3 DNA follows: TGCGCCAGCGGAGGGACAGCCGGTGACTATGGCTACACCTTC. This chain connects TRBV5-1 to TRBJ1-2; 7 bases map to TRBD1. Germline V gene lookup returns CDR1 SGHRS and CDR2 YFSETQ. The junction had 9 bases not matched to a gene; V was cut back by 7 bases and J by 3 bases. This CDR3 has 14 amino acids.

In this sample, this clonotype turned up many times. This sequence joins TRBV4-1 and TRBJ1-5; the D gene is possibly TRBD1 (5 bases). V was pared by 6 bases and J by 1 base, with 13 bases between. CDR1 and CDR2 from the germline V gene are MGHRA and YSYEKL. CDR3 length: 15 amino acids. The CDR3, as DNA: TGCGCCAGCAGGGACCGGGACGTAAGCAATCAGCCCCAGCATTTT. Translation: CASRDRDVSNQPQHF.

This clonotype was picked up a small number of times. The J gene is TRBJ1-3, the V gene TRBV20-1; 9 bases match TRBD1. Trimming cost V 1 base and J 2 bases; bases outside gene matches: 6. The CDR3 sequence is 16 residues long. The V gene's germline CDR1 is DFQATT and CDR2 SNEGSKA (reference sequence). The CDR3 nucleotides are TGCAGTGCTAGAGTTCACAGGGGGCCAGCTGGAAACACCATATATTTT. As protein: CSARVHRGPAGNTIYF.

This clonotype was seen a few times. V usage is TRBV4-1 and J usage is TRBJ2-7; the match to TRBD2 covers 9 bases. CDR1 and CDR2 (germline): MGHRA, YSYEKL. Germline trimming cut 2 bases from V and 3 bases from J; bases unmatched to any gene: 5. The CDR3 spans 15 residues. CDR3 in DNA: TGCGCCAGCAGCCAATCGAGCGGGGGGCTCTACGAGCAGTACTTC. Translating gives CASSQSSGGLYEQYF.

This chain connects TRBV4-3 to TRBJ2-1, with TRBD1 as a possible D gene (6 bases). Germline CDR1 reads LGHNA; CDR2 reads YSLEER. The V gene lost 1 base and the J gene lost 10 bases, with 20 bases spanning the gap. This CDR3 contains 16 residues. The CDR3 DNA reads as TGCGCCAGCAGCCAAGCTGGGGGACAAACCCAAGGGGAGCAGTTCTTC. Amino acids: CASSQAGGQTQGEQFF.

In its sample, this clonotype was seen a few times. This chain links TRBV28 with TRBJ1-5, with D tentatively TRBD1 (5 bases). Looked up from germline, CDR1 is MDHEN and CDR2 is SYDVKM. The CDR3 loop spans 11 amino acids. The V end lost 8 bases, the J end lost 7 bases, and 9 bases lay between the germline ends. CDR3 amino acids: CASGGGQPQHF. As DNA, the CDR3 is TGTGCCAGCGGGGGGGGACAGCCCCAGCATTTT.

This clonotype was observed at least ten times. The gene calls are TRBV5-1 and TRBJ2-7, with 7 bases fitting TRBD1. Per the germline V gene, CDR1 is SGHRS and CDR2 is YFSETQ. The junction had 8 bases not matched to a gene; V was cut back by 0 bases and J by 5 bases. The CDR3 is made up of 15 amino acids. DNA for the CDR3: TGCGCCAGCAGCTTGGGGGACAGTGGGGCCCACGAGCAGTACTTC. Its protein product is CASSLGDSGAHEQYF.

In its sample, this clonotype was seen a few times. The V call is TRBV29-1, the J call TRBJ2-3; possibly TRBD2 for D (5 bases). Germline CDR1 reads SQVTM; CDR2 reads ANQGSEA. This CDR3 is built from 12 residues. V lost 0 bases and J 6 bases, leaving 7 bases between the germline ends. The CDR3 region has the DNA TGCAGCGTTGAAGAGGAGCGGGATACGCAGTATTTT. Translated: CSVEEERDTQYF.

This clonotype was detected a few times. The CDR3 DNA follows: TGTGCCAGCAGGGGGACAGGGCGGGAGACCCAGTACTTC. It encodes CASRGTGRETQYF. The chain is built from TRBV6-5 and TRBJ2-5, with TRBD1 identical over 9 bases. Germline-derived CDR1 and CDR2 are MNHEY and SVGAGI. The ends lost 6 bases at V and 5 bases at J; junction bases unmatched: 4. This CDR3 contains 13 residues.

This clonotype came up a few times. The V call is TRBV24-1, the J call TRBJ2-5, with D unresolved. CDR1 is KGHDR and CDR2 is SFDVKD in the germline V gene. Trimming cost V 4 bases and J 5 bases, with 16 bases left between them. The CDR3 spans 15 residues. This chain's CDR3 is CATSDSRPGHETQYF. CDR3 coding DNA: TGTGCCACCAGTGACTCCAGACCCGGGCATGAGACCCAGTACTTC.

This clonotype was counted only a few times. J is TRBJ2-3 and V is TRBV7-6; 14 positions match TRBD2. The CDR3 has 16 amino acids. Germline lookup yields CDR1 SGHVS and CDR2 FNYEAQ. With 5 bases clipped from V and 4 bases from J, the junction kept 5 bases outside the gene matches. The CDR3 region is CASSTRLAGGADTQYF. The CDR3 DNA reads as TGTGCCAGCAGCACAAGACTAGCGGGGGGGGCAGATACGCAGTATTTT.

The CDR3 DNA reads TGTGCCTGGAGTGGAAACTACGAGCAGTACTTC. Protein product: CAWSGNYEQYF. This chain joins TRBV30 and TRBJ2-7; D remains ambiguous. The germline V gene has CDR1 GTSNPN and CDR2 SVGIG (reference sequence). V was cut by 1 base and J by 3 bases, with 4 bases left in between. The CDR3 contains 11 residues.

This clonotype has a handful of counts. J is TRBJ2-1 and V is TRBV7-6; 9 bases are a match to TRBD2. The V and J ends lost 3 bases and 4 bases, in that order; junction bases with no gene match: 7. The CDR3 has 16 amino acids. Per germline, CDR1 SGHVS and CDR2 FNYEAQ. The CDR3, as DNA: TGTGCCAGCAGCTTTGGCGGGGGGGCGAGGTACAATGAGCAGTTCTTC. Protein product: CASSFGGGARYNEQFF.

This clonotype was picked up a small number of times. This chain joins TRBV4-2 and TRBJ1-2; TRBD1 matches at 8 bases. Germline trimming cut 0 bases from V and 5 bases from J; bases unmatched to any gene: 5. Germline CDR1 and CDR2: LGHNA and YNFKEQ. The CDR3 has 15 amino acids. DNA for the CDR3: TGTGCCAGCAGCCAAGATGCGAGACAGGGGTATGGCTACACCTTC. Its protein is CASSQDARQGYGYTF.

This clonotype was counted a few times. This rearrangement joins TRBV7-6 to TRBJ2-5; possibly TRBD2 for D (6 bases). V was clipped by 5 bases and J by 5 bases, with 24 bases between them. CDR3 length: 17 amino acids. Germline V gives CDR1 SGHVS, CDR2 FNYEAQ. In DNA, the CDR3 is TGTGCCAGCAGCACACCCGGGGGACCCTGGGCGGGGGAGACCCAGTACTTC. This encodes CASSTPGGPWAGETQYF.

The chain uses TRBV29-1 and TRBJ1-1; D is ambiguous. The CDR3 loop spans 10 amino acids. Germline-derived CDR1 and CDR2 are SQVTM and ANQGSEA. V dropped 4 bases and J dropped 8 bases, with 8 bases sitting between them. The CDR3 DNA reads TGCAGCGTTGTCTCGAACGAAGCTTTCTTT. Encoded protein: CSVVSNEAFF.

This clonotype appeared many times. V and J are TRBV2 and TRBJ2-7, with TRBD1 matching over 9 bases. Trimming cost V 5 bases and J 5 bases; bases outside gene matches: 4. This CDR3 spans 13 amino acids. From germline, CDR1 is SNHLY and CDR2 FYNNEI. In DNA, the CDR3 is TGTGCCAGCAGTCGGGACAGGGAAGACGAGCAGTACTTC. Its translation is CASSRDREDEQYF.

This clonotype has more than one count but fewer than ten. The chain joins TRBV20-1 to TRBJ1-4, with 8 bases matching TRBD1. Trimming at V came to 6 bases and at J to 14 bases, leaving 8 bases not matched to a gene. Germline CDR1 is DFQATT and CDR2 is SNEGSKA (reference sequence). This CDR3 is 11 amino acids long. The CDR3 region is CSAVRDRKLFF. DNA of the CDR3: TGCAGTGCAGTAAGGGACAGGAAGCTGTTTTTT.

The V and J genes are TRBV7-2 and TRBJ1-2; tentative D call: TRBD1 (6 bases). Trimming pared 5 bases from V and 2 bases from J, leaving 9 bases between. The germline V gene encodes CDR1 SGHTA and CDR2 FQGNSA. The CDR3 sequence is 13 residues long. CDR3 protein: CASSAGTNYGYTF. CDR3 DNA: TGTGCCAGCAGCGCCGGGACAAACTATGGCTACACCTTC.